Here is one T cell receptor (beta chain) with its context. What it binds is unknown. The PCR employed 60 Vbeta primers together with 13 Jbeta primers. Measured with immunoSEQ multiplex PCR; TCRdb has only the in-frame clones, and not every one. The sample includes 100,000 to 150,000 clones. The sample belongs to a study of cytomegalovirus exposure and HLA in healthy donors. Study-level points and caveats: Cytomegalovirus status was reportedly diagnosed by the classifier with high sensitivity and specificity. Earlier analysis found most TCR beta V segments productive about 87% or about 30% of the time. V- and J-gene trimming of TCR beta was linked (in a later analysis) to a missense DCLRE1C variant.

Sequenced material: PBMCs. This clonotype was obtained from a young man in good health and CMV-seronegative.

DNA for the CDR3: TGTGCCAGCAGCTTATTTGAGACAGGGGTCGGGGGTGAAGCTTTCTTT. Translating it yields CASSLFETGVGGEAFF. The chain combines TRBV7-9 with TRBJ1-1; the match to TRBD1 covers 8 bases. Germline-derived CDR1 and CDR2 are SEHNR and FQNEAQ (reference sequence). The CDR3 contains 16 residues. V dropped 2 bases and J dropped 7; count of bases not matched to a gene: 12.